This entry concerns a single TCR beta chain. These data come from a study of T cell changes during pregnancy in multiple sclerosis. This table comes from immunoSEQ multiplex PCR, and its TCRdb copy is limited to in-frame clones, with some not included. Among tens of thousands of clones listed, 94% were seen once. The receptor was derived from a female donor with multiple sclerosis, enrolled in a pregnancy study. The sample in question was CD4+ T cells from peripheral blood mononuclear cells, obtained in the second trimester of pregnancy.

The CDR3 coding sequence is TGTGCCATCAGTGACCCCGGGGCGGGAGGTCCTAGCGACGAGCAGTACTTC. It is translated as CAISDPGAGGPSDEQYF. The J gene is TRBJ2-7, the V gene TRBV10-3; 8 nucleotides agree with TRBD2. The length of the CDR3 is 17 residues. V lost 3 bases to trimming and J lost 5 bases; unmatched junction nucleotides: 15. The germline gives CDR1 ENHRY, CDR2 SYGVKD.